This T cell receptor (beta chain) was sequenced for a study of T cells in localized non-small cell lung cancer (TCRdb year 2020). With regard to the full study: The study analyzed T cell repertoires of about 230 early-stage NSCLC patients, comparing tumors and uninvolved tumor-adjacent lungs. The cohort consisted of 200 to 250 treatment-naive NSCLC patients whose localized lung tumors had been resected. NSCLC patients had a mean age of around 66 years, and 129 were male and more than 90 female. What the research found in general, with its limitations: Higher T cell density in blood was associated with longer overall survival, whereas higher clonality in adjacent lung was associated with shorter survival. Because the study design was exploratory, TCR variables were selected using unadjusted p-values without false-discovery rate correction. A median of about 53 of the top 100 tumor clones were detected in paired uninvolved adjacent lung, and 25 to 35 of these tumor clones were also found among the top 100 clones of the paired uninvolved adjacent lung. Because multi-region sequencing of the tumors was not done, intratumor heterogeneity could not be ruled out. Uninvolved tumor-adjacent lung showed the highest T cell clonality, higher than tumor, which suggests more focused antigenic responses in the uninvolved tumor-adjacent lung.

CDR1 and CDR2 are drawn from the germline V gene: SGHRS, YFSETQ. From the cysteine through the phenylalanine, the CDR3 covers 14 amino acids. Solely the CDR3 DNA is kept, with 42 bases framed from the first base. V was cut back by 2 bases and J by 2 bases, leaving a gap of 10 bases between them. At diagnosis, tumor, uninvolved tumor-adjacent lung and peripheral blood were collected and then preserved as a mix of FFPE and fresh-frozen material. Blood samples were analyzed as peripheral blood mononuclear cells for TCR repertoire profiling. TCR beta CDR3 regions were sequenced from DNA using the immunoSEQ Assay. On the authors' methods: T cell density was computed as TCR beta template counts normalized to usable DNA estimated by amplifying housekeeping genes. Richness was estimated with the preseqR package, extrapolating to 400,000 templates for PBMC samples and 120,000 templates for tissue samples. Clonality was calculated as one minus Pielou's evenness. Differential abundance testing on productive amino-acid clonotypes, with a minimum total count of 5 and an alpha of 0.1, was used to identify tissue-enriched TCRs. The Jaccard Index and the Morisita Overlap Index were used to measure how much the repertoires overlapped between compartments. GLIPH clustered TCR beta CDR3s with public tetramer-defined viral CDR3s; viral motifs required at least three viral sequences plus V-gene enrichment. Sourced from immuneACCESS, this table was stored by TCRdb with only in-frame sequences that have V and J called. A share of the clones is absent; for the studies checked, an unresolved V gene accounts for under half, and the remainder has no known explanation. V, J and clone size were drawn from that table, and D and trimming were deduced from the DNA. In this sample the table shows tens of thousands of clones, about nine tenths of which occur a single time. The top ten clones comprise 15% to 20% of the sample.

The table lists this clone with a count of one. The clone's antigen remains unknown. No much larger clone exists at a distance of one base, and base qualities are not known. The rearrangement combines TRBV5-1 with TRBJ2-5, with the D gene uncertain. The clonotype originates from a male donor aged 60 or over with stage III squamous cell lung carcinoma. The starting material was peripheral blood, obtained before any cancer treatment. For the CDR3, the sequence is CASSFQNLQETQYF. The DNA sequence follows: TGCGCCAGCAGCTTTCAGAACCTACAAGAGACCCAGTACTTC.